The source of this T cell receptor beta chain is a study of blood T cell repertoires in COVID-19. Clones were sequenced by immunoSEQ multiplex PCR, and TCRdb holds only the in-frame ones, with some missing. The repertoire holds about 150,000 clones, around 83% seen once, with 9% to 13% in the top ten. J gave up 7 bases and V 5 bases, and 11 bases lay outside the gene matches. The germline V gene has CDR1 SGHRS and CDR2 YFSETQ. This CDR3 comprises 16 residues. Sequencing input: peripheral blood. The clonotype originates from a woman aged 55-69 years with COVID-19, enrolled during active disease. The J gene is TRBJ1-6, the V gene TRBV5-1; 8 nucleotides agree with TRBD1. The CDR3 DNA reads TGCGCCAGCAGATCTGAGCGACAGGGGATGAATTCACCCCTCCACTTT. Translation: CASRSERQGMNSPLHF. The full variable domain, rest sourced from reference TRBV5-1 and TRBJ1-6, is KAGVTQTPRYLIKTRGQQVTLSCSPISGHRSVSWYQQTPGQGLQFLFEYFSETQRNKGNFPGRFSGRQFSNSRSEMNVSTLELGDSALYLCASRSERQGMNSPLHFGNGTRLTVT.